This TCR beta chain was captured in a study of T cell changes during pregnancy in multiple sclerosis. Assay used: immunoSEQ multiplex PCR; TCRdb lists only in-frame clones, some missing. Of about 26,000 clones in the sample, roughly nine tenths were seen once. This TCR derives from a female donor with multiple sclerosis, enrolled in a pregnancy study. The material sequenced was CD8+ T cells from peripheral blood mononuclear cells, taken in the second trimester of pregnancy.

This CDR3 reads CAISDTVNTEAFF. For the CDR3, the DNA is TGTGCCATCAGTGATACAGTCAACACTGAAGCTTTCTTT. The rearrangement joins TRBV10-3 to TRBJ1-1; D gene uncertain. V lost 3 bases, J lost 2 bases, and 7 bases lay in between. CDR1 and CDR2 from the germline V gene are ENHRY and SYGVKD. CDR3 size: 13 residues.